A single sample gave rise to the 18 T cell receptor beta chains below, sequenced in a study of T cells in women clearing cervical HPV infection. Here immunoSEQ multiplex PCR was the method, and the copy in TCRdb shows in-frame clones only, minus some. There are about 23,000 clones in the sample, with roughly 9% held by the top ten. The sequencing sample was made of blood buffy coat. The receptors derive from a woman between 18 and 70 years old with a cervical HPV16 infection that either progressed to CIN3+ or cleared (not recorded which).

CDR3 residues: CASSPSSGELRAYGYTF. The CDR3 DNA, read in part, is TGTGCCAGCAGTCCTTCTTCAGGGGAACTCAGGGCCTATGGC. The chain combines TRBV6-2 or TRBV6-3 with TRBJ1-2; D is possibly TRBD1 (6 bases). The read ends 3 residues shy of where the CDR3 ends; the end is completed using the germline J gene. Germline V lookup: CDR1 MNHEY, CDR2 SVGEGT. This CDR3 is built from 17 residues. With 5 bases removed from V and 4 bases from J, the gap between germline ends came to 23 bases.

Concerning this clone: The read terminates 3 residues before the CDR3 end, so the remaining end is supplied by the germline J gene. This rearrangement joins TRBV4-1 to TRBJ2-3, with a possible D match to TRBD2 (5 bases). This CDR3 has 14 residues. The germline V gene has CDR1 MGHRA and CDR2 YSYEKL. With 4 bases removed from V and 6 bases from J, the gap between germline ends came to 14 bases. The CDR3 DNA, read in part, is TGCGCCAGCAGCCTGAAACTAGGAGAGGATACG. It encodes CASSLKLGEDT. The whole CDR3 reads CASSLKLGEDTQYF.

Comments on this clone: The read ends 3 residues early relative to the CDR3; the germline J gene fills the gap. The chain has TRBV18 and TRBJ2-2; D is possibly TRBD1 (5 bases). The CDR3 spans 15 residues. CDR1 and CDR2 (germline): KGHSH, LQKENI. The V and J ends lost 4 bases and 1 base respectively, with 10 bases between them. The part of the CDR3 DNA that was read is TGTGCCAGCTCACTGGGGCCCAAGAACACCGGGGAG. It yields the protein CASSLGPKNTGE. The full CDR3 protein is CASSLGPKNTGELFF.

Partial CDR3 DNA: TGTGCCAGCAGTTCCATAGCGGGAGGGCGATACGAG. Encoded protein: CASSSIAGGRYE. The whole CDR3 protein is CASSSIAGGRYEQYF. V usage is TRBV11-3 and J usage is TRBJ2-7; 11 bases fit TRBD2. The read terminates 3 residues ahead of where the CDR3 ends, so the germline J gene completes it. Looked up from germline, CDR1 is SGHNT and CDR2 is YENEEA. The CDR3 runs to 15 residues. J gave up 4 bases and V 6 bases, and 8 bases lay outside the gene matches. The full variable domain, completed using reference TRBV11-3 and TRBJ2-7, is EAGVVQSPRYKIIEKKQPVAFWCNPISGHNTLYWYLQNLGQGPELLIRYENEEAVDDSQLPKDRFSAERLKGVDSTLKIQPAELGDSAVYLCASSSIAGGRYEQYFGPGTRLTVT.

The CDR3 sequence is CAWSEGSNQPQHF. The CDR3 DNA, read in part, is TGTGCCTGGAGTGAGGGTAGCAATCAGCCC. The chain is built from TRBV30 and TRBJ1-5; D not resolved. From the germline J gene comes the end of the CDR3, since the read stops 3 residues before it. Germline CDR1 reads GTSNPN; CDR2 reads SVGIG (reference sequence). The CDR3 has 13 residues. V lost 1 base to trimming and J lost 0 bases, with 4 bases between them.

A remark on this clone: Coverage ceases 3 residues before the CDR3 finishes, and the germline J gene fills in the end. V usage is TRBV7-3 and J usage is TRBJ2-3, with D maybe TRBD2 (7 bases). The CDR3 totals 15 residues. Trimming left V 5 bases short and J 2 bases short, with 14 bases between. CDR1 and CDR2 from the germline V gene are SGHTA and FQGTGA. The chain's CDR3 is CASSPGGRTTDTQYF. Incomplete CDR3 DNA: TGTGCCAGCAGCCCCGGGGGGCGGACCACAGATACG.

On this clone: The missing CDR3 end, 3 residues past where the read stops, is filled in from the germline J gene. The chain employs TRBV18 and TRBJ2-1, with 12 positions matching TRBD1. V shed 3 bases, J shed 8 bases, and the junction held 8 bases outside the gene matches. The V gene's germline CDR1 is KGHSH and CDR2 LQKENI. CDR3 length equals 16 residues. The CDR3 loop is CASSPSGTGGRDEQFF. CDR3 DNA, as far as it was read: TGTGCCAGCTCACCTTCCGGGACAGGGGGCAGGGATGAG.

Turning to this clone: The CDR3 goes on 3 residues after the read ends, and that part is filled in from the germline J gene. The rearrangement uses TRBV20-1 and TRBJ1-1; D not resolved. In germline, CDR1 is DFQATT, CDR2 SNEGSKA (reference sequence). Trimming took 0 bases from V and 2 from J, leaving 13 bases between them. The CDR3 contains 15 residues. The sequenced part of the CDR3 DNA is TGCAGTGCTAGAGAGACTGGTAGGCCTAACACTGAA. It is translated as CSARETGRPNTE. Given in full, the CDR3 is CSARETGRPNTEAFF.

Regarding this clone: The read finishes 3 residues shy of the CDR3 end, and the germline J gene is used to complete it. The V call is TRBV5-1, the J call TRBJ2-7; 9 bases align to TRBD1. CDR3 length: 12 amino acids. Germline V lookup: CDR1 SGHRS, CDR2 YFSETQ. Unmatched junction bases numbered 3, after V lost 6 bases and J lost 5 bases. CDR3 protein: CASTRQGDEQYF. The CDR3 bases that were read are TGCGCCAGCACCCGACAGGGGGACGAG.

Concerning this clone: The CDR3 extends 3 residues past the end of the read, so its final part is completed from the germline J gene. The chain recombines TRBV5-1 with TRBJ2-7; D might be TRBD2 (6 bases). From germline, CDR1 is SGHRS and CDR2 YFSETQ. CDR3 length: 17 residues. With 3 bases removed from V and 3 bases from J, the gap between germline ends came to 22 bases. The CDR3 region is CASSYTTGVRGVYEQYF. The CDR3 DNA, read in part, is TGCGCCAGCAGCTATACTACCGGGGTCCGCGGGGTCTACGAG. Full variable domain (missing parts from reference TRBV5-1 and TRBJ2-7): KAGVTQTPRYLIKTRGQQVTLSCSPISGHRSVSWYQQTPGQGLQFLFEYFSETQRNKGNFPGRFSGRQFSNSRSEMNVSTLELGDSALYLCASSYTTGVRGVYEQYFGPGTRLTVT.

In regard to this clone: Coverage ceases 3 residues before the CDR3 finishes, and the germline J gene fills in the end. This sequence joins TRBV2 and TRBJ2-3; D is unclear. The CDR3 spans 11 residues. The ends were cut back, 5 bases at V and 4 bases at J, with 4 bases in the middle. Germline CDR1 reads SNHLY; CDR2 reads FYNNEI. The CDR3 DNA, read in part, is TGTGCCAGCAGTCCGGCAGATACG. It codes for CASSPADT. The full CDR3 is CASSPADTQYF.

To note about this clone: With the read ending 3 residues before the CDR3 end, the germline J gene is used to fill in that end. V and J are TRBV5-1 and TRBJ2-7, with D maybe TRBD1 (6 bases). V was clipped by 3 bases and J by 5 bases, with 18 bases between them. The CDR3 covers 15 residues. Germline CDR1 reads SGHRS; CDR2 reads YFSETQ. The CDR3 loop reads CASSYLKQGRDEQYF. CDR3 DNA (partial): TGCGCCAGCAGCTACCTTAAACAGGGCCGCGACGAG.

A remark on this clone: Read sequence stops 3 residues before the CDR3 end, and the germline J gene provides the missing end. At the DNA level, this CDR3 is encoded by other sequences in the same sample as well. V usage is TRBV18 and J usage is TRBJ2-1; 14 nucleotides agree with TRBD2. Germline assignment: CDR1 KGHSH and CDR2 LQKENI. This CDR3 is 17 amino acids long. V lost 3 bases to trimming and J lost 7 bases; unmatched junction nucleotides: 8. Partial CDR3 DNA: TGTGCCAGCTCACCCCCCGCCGGGACTAGCGGGAGTAATGAG. Translation: CASSPPAGTSGSNE. The entire CDR3 reads CASSPPAGTSGSNEQFF.

With respect to this clone: The read ends 3 residues early relative to the CDR3; the germline J gene fills the gap. The rearrangement links TRBV2 to TRBJ1-4, with D tentatively TRBD1 (5 bases). Trimming removed 10 bases at V and 2 bases at J, with 11 bases between. Germline V gene data show CDR1 as SNHLY and CDR2 as FYNNEI. The CDR3 is 13 residues long. CDR3 region: CATRGFTNEKLFF. The CDR3 DNA, read in part, is TGTGCCACAAGGGGTTTCACTAATGAAAAA.

Worth noting for this clone: The DNA ends 3 residues before the CDR3 does, and the rest of the CDR3 is filled in from the germline J gene. The chain carries TRBV20-1 and TRBJ2-1; TRBD2 aligns across 9 bases. From germline, CDR1 is DFQATT and CDR2 SNEGSKA (reference sequence). The CDR3 loop spans 16 amino acids. J lost 9 bases, V lost 0 bases, and 12 bases had no gene match. Incomplete CDR3 DNA: TGCAGTGCTAGAGATGTCGTGAGCGGGGGGCCGACTGAG. Translated: CSARDVVSGGPTE. The full-length CDR3 reads as CSARDVVSGGPTEQFF.

With respect to this clone: The read is 3 residues too short to cover the CDR3 end, so that end is filled in from the germline J gene. The chain has TRBV20-1 and TRBJ2-1; TRBD2 matches at 12 bases. CDR1 DFQATT and CDR2 SNEGSKA come from the germline V gene (reference sequence). This CDR3 comprises 17 residues. Unmatched junction bases numbered 6, after V lost 0 bases and J lost 3 bases. Partial CDR3 DNA: TGCAGTGCTAGAGATGCTAGCGGGAGGGCCAGCTACAATGAG. It codes for CSARDASGRASYNE. The full CDR3 reads CSARDASGRASYNEQFF.

To note about this clone: The sequence runs out 3 residues before the end of the CDR3; the remainder is reconstructed from the germline J gene. The rearrangement uses TRBV5-1 and TRBJ2-1; TRBD2 matches 14 bases. CDR1 is SGHRS, CDR2 YFSETQ, per germline. V lost 3 bases, J lost 0 bases, and 8 bases stayed unmatched. The CDR3 loop spans 19 amino acids. Partial CDR3 DNA: TGCGCCAGCAGCTACCCGACTAGCGGGAGGGGGAGCTCCTACAATGAG. This translates into CASSYPTSGRGSSYNE. The whole CDR3 reads CASSYPTSGRGSSYNEQFF.

Notes on this clone: The read terminates 3 residues before the CDR3 end, so the remaining end is supplied by the germline J gene. This chain connects TRBV7-2 to TRBJ2-3, with TRBD1 matching over 11 bases. Germline-derived CDR1 and CDR2 are SGHTA and FQGNSA. This CDR3 is 12 amino acids long. Partial CDR3 DNA: TGTGCCAGCAGCCGGACAGGGGGCGCG. Residues: CASSRTGGA. The CDR3 in full is CASSRTGGAQYF.